The entry below gives a single TCR beta chain sequence along with its context. Trimming took off 3 bases at V and 5 bases at J, with 4 bases between the two ends. The CDR3 loop spans 11 amino acids. These data are taken from a study of blood T cell repertoires in COVID-19. Overall study context: Acute-phase and convalescent COVID-19 samples originated in the United States, Italy and Spain. Sources were T cells, B-cell-depleted T cells, or PBMCs; the material itself was cDNA or gDNA.

In the authors' workflow: How many nucleated cells were present was estimated from reference gene primer amplification. The method was immunoSEQ multiplex PCR; TCRdb's version includes in-frame clones alone and lacks a portion of them. The V and J calls and clone size come from that table; D and trimming were worked out from the DNA. The table includes over 100,000 clones, roughly 75% detected once. This TCR was sampled from a human donor in a cohort sampled during active or convalescent COVID-19. Source material: peripheral blood. J is TRBJ2-5 and V is TRBV12-3 or TRBV12-4; D not resolved. In nucleotides, the CDR3 is TGTGCCAGCAGTTTCGGGGAGACCCAGTACTTC. Its translation: CASSFGETQYF.